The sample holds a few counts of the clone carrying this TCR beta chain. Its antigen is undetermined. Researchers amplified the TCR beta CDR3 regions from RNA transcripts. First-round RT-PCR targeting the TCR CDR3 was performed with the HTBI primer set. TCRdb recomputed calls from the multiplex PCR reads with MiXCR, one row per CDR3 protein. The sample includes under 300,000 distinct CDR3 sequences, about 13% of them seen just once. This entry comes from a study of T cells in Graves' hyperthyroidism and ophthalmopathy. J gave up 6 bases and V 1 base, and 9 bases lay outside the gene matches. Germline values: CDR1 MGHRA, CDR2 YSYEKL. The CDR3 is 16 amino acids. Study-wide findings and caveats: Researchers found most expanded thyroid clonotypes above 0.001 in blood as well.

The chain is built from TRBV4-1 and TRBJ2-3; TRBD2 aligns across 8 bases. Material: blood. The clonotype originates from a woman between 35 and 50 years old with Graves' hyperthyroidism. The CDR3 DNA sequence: TGCGCCAGCAGCCAAGGGGCTAGCGGGCCTGTCGATACGCAGTATTTT. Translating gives CASSQGASGPVDTQYF.